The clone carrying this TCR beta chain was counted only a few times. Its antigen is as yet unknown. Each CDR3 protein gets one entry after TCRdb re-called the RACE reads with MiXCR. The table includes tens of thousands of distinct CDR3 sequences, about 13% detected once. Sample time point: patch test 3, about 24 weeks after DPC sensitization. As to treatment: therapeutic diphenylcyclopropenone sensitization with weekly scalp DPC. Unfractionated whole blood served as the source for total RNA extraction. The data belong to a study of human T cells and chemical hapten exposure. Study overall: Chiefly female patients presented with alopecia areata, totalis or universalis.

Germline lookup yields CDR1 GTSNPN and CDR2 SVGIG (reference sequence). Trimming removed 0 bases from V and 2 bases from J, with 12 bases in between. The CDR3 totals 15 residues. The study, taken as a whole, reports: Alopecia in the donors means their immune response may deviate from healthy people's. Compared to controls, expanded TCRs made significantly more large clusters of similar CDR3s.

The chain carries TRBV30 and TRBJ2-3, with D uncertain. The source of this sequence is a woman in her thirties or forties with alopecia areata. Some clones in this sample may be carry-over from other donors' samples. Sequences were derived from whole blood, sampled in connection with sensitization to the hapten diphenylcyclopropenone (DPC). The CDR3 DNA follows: TGTGCCTGGAGTGTATCTCTAAGCTACACAGATACGCAGTATTTT. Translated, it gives CAWSVSLSYTDTQYF.